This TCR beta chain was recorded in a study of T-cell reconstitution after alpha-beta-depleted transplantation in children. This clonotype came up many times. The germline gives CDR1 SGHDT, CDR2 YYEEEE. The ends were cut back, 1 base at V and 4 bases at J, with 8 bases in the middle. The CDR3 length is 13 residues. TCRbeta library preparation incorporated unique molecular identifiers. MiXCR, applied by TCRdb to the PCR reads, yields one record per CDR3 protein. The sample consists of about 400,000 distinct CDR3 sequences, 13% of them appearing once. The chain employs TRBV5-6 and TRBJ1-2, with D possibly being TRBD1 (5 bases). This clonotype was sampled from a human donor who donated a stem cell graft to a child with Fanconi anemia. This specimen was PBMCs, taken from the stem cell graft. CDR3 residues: CASSLRGVYGYTF. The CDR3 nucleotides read TGTGCCAGCAGCTTGAGAGGGGTCTATGGCTACACCTTC. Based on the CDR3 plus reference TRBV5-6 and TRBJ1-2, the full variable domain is DAGVTQSPTHLIKTRGQQVTLRCSPKSGHDTVSWYQQALGQGPQFIFQYYEEEERQRGNFPDRFSGHQFPNYSSELNVNALLLGDSALYLCASSLRGVYGYTFGSGTRLTVV.